Below, 15 T cell receptor beta chains from the same sample are listed, as sequenced in a study of cytomegalovirus exposure and HLA in healthy donors. The PCR contained 60 Vbeta and 13 Jbeta primers. Profiling relied on immunoSEQ multiplex PCR, and the TCRdb table lists in-frame clones only, not all of them. This repertoire shows 170,000 or so clones, around four fifths found once; its top ten account for roughly 1.5%. Sequenced sample: PBMCs. Receptor source: a man in his fifties in good health and CMV-seronegative.

The V call is TRBV10-2, the J call TRBJ1-5; D is perhaps TRBD1 (5 bases). Between the trimmed V and J ends, which lost 2 bases and 0 bases, there was a span of 14 bases. The CDR3 has 17 amino acids. Germline V gene lookup returns CDR1 WSHSY and CDR2 SAAADI. CDR3 bases: TGCGCCAGCAGTGAGGTTGACAGCCTGTATAGCAATCAGCCCCAGCATTTT. It yields the protein CASSEVDSLYSNQPQHF.

The chain uses TRBV28 and TRBJ2-4; 8 bases map to TRBD2. The germline gives CDR1 MDHEN, CDR2 SYDVKM. V lost 2 bases, J lost 2 bases, and 11 bases stayed unmatched. The length of the CDR3 is 18 residues. CDR3 DNA: TGTGCCAGCAGTTTACAGGGCGTAGCGGGACATACCAAAAACATTCAGTACTTC. This gives the protein CASSLQGVAGHTKNIQYF.

The rearrangement uses TRBV6-5 and TRBJ2-5; D may be TRBD1 (5 bases). Germline V gene data show CDR1 as MNHEY and CDR2 as SVGAGI. V lost 6 bases and J 11 bases, leaving 13 bases between the germline ends. The CDR3 has 11 amino acids. CDR3 in amino acids: CASRGVDKQYF. The CDR3 nucleotides are TGTGCCAGCAGAGGTGTGGACAAGCAGTACTTC.

The V gene is TRBV7-2, the J gene TRBJ2-3; 11 bases line up with TRBD2. The CDR3 has 18 residues. CDR1 and CDR2 from the germline V gene are SGHTA and FQGNSA. Unmatched junction bases numbered 16, after V lost 5 bases and J lost 6 bases. CDR3 sequence: CASSAQSLLAGAPDTQYF. Written as DNA, the CDR3 is TGTGCCAGCAGCGCCCAGAGCCTACTAGCGGGAGCCCCCGATACGCAGTATTTT.

The chain is built from TRBV2 and TRBJ2-3, with D perhaps matching TRBD2 (6 bases). Germline V gene lookup returns CDR1 SNHLY and CDR2 FYNNEI. The CDR3 has 15 amino acids. The germline V and J ends were trimmed by 6 bases and 2 bases, with 15 bases remaining between them. The chain's CDR3 is CASSELAFDTDTQYF. The CDR3 DNA is TGTGCCAGCAGCGAGCTAGCGTTCGACACAGATACGCAGTATTTT.

The rearrangement links TRBV7-2 to TRBJ2-7; D is uncertain. CDR3 length equals 14 residues. Trimming cost V 3 bases and J 7 bases, with 16 bases left between them. Germline V lookup: CDR1 SGHTA, CDR2 FQGNSA. Here the CDR3 reads CASSFSGPRGEQYF. CDR3 coding DNA: TGTGCCAGCAGCTTTAGTGGTCCGCGTGGTGAGCAGTACTTC.

This clone occurred a few times. The chain is built from TRBV10-3 and TRBJ2-7; D possibly corresponds to TRBD2 (5 bases). This CDR3 contains 14 residues. V lost 7 bases and J 6 bases, leaving 19 bases between the germline ends. Per the germline V gene, CDR1 is ENHRY and CDR2 is SYGVKD. The CDR3, as DNA: TGTGCCATCACCCGGTCGTTCGAGAGCGGCGAGCAGTACTTC. The encoded protein is CAITRSFESGEQYF.

The gene calls are TRBV11-2 and TRBJ2-5, with D possibly being TRBD2 (6 bases). CDR3 size: 14 residues. Germline V CDR1 and CDR2: SGHAT, FQNNGV. The V gene lost 5 bases and the J gene lost 5 bases, with 15 bases spanning the gap. CDR3 nucleotides: TGTGCCAGCAGCACGGACTATTCCAGGGAGACCCAGTACTTC. Translating it yields CASSTDYSRETQYF. Combining the CDR3 with reference TRBV11-2 and TRBJ2-5 gives the whole variable domain EAGVAQSPRYKIIEKRQSVAFWCNPISGHATLYWYQQILGQGPKLLIQFQNNGVVDDSQLPKDRFSAERLKGVDSTLKIQPAKLEDSAVYLCASSTDYSRETQYFGPGTRLLVL.

In this sample, this clone turned up once. The chain links TRBV7-3 to TRBJ2-3; 10 positions match TRBD2. The germline V gene encodes CDR1 SGHTA and CDR2 FQGTGA. The CDR3 runs to 17 residues. The ends lost 5 bases at V and 2 bases at J; junction bases unmatched: 10. In DNA form, the CDR3 reads TGTGCCAGCAGCCCTCGTCGAGCGGGGGGGTTCACAGATACGCAGTATTTT. It encodes CASSPRRAGGFTDTQYF.

The chain employs TRBV27 and TRBJ1-2, with no clear D. V lost 4 bases and J lost 7, with 16 bases in between. In germline, CDR1 is MNHEY, CDR2 SMNVEV (reference sequence). This CDR3 contains 14 residues. The chain's CDR3 is CASSSADKKFGYTF. CDR3 sequence (DNA): TGTGCCAGCAGTTCGGCAGACAAAAAGTTTGGCTACACCTTC.

This chain joins TRBV7-9 and TRBJ2-1; a weak D match, TRBD2 (6 bases). This CDR3 spans 12 amino acids. The germline CDR1 and CDR2 sequences are SEHNR and FQNEAQ (reference sequence). V lost 4 bases to trimming and J lost 10 bases, with 11 bases between them. CDR3 protein: CASSSPGREQFF. DNA of the CDR3: TGTGCCAGCAGCTCTCCCGGGAGAGAGCAGTTCTTC.

CDR3 residues: CASSPTGPSSGNTIYF. CDR3 DNA sequence: TGTGCCAGCAGCCCGACAGGTCCTTCCTCTGGAAACACCATATATTTT. V and J are TRBV9 and TRBJ1-3, with D maybe TRBD1 (6 bases). Trimming cost V 4 bases and J 0 bases, with 14 bases left between them. The germline gives CDR1 SGDLS, CDR2 YYNGEE. The CDR3 runs to 16 residues.

V and J are TRBV5-6 and TRBJ1-4; 10 nucleotides match TRBD1. Trimming at V came to 3 bases and at J to 0 bases, leaving 11 bases not matched to a gene. Germline values: CDR1 SGHDT, CDR2 YYEEEE. The CDR3 runs 19 residues. CDR3 protein: CASSSNRDRGYPTNEKLFF. CDR3 DNA sequence: TGTGCCAGCAGCTCGAACCGGGACAGGGGTTACCCAACTAATGAAAAACTGTTTTTT. The variable domain in full, completed from reference TRBV5-6 and TRBJ1-4, reads DAGVTQSPTHLIKTRGQQVTLRCSPKSGHDTVSWYQQALGQGPQFIFQYYEEEERQRGNFPDRFSGHQFPNYSSELNVNALLLGDSALYLCASSSNRDRGYPTNEKLFFGSGTQLSVL.

This chain links TRBV5-1 with TRBJ2-5; TRBD2 is a possible D gene (6 bases). Germline assignment: CDR1 SGHRS and CDR2 YFSETQ. CDR3 length: 15 amino acids. Trimming cost V 3 bases and J 1 base, with 13 bases left between them. CDR3 sequence: CASSSSTSSQETQYF. The CDR3 coding sequence is TGCGCCAGCAGCTCCTCGACTAGTTCCCAAGAGACCCAGTACTTC.

The J gene is TRBJ1-1, the V gene TRBV7-3; D unresolved. V shed 5 bases and J shed 6 bases, with 13 bases lying between them. Germline CDR1 SGHTA, CDR2 FQGTGA. The CDR3 consists of 13 residues. CDR3 in amino acids: CASSLMTGAEAFF. The CDR3 nucleotides read TGTGCCAGCAGCCTCATGACTGGAGCTGAAGCTTTCTTT.